The 27 T cell receptor beta chains below come from one sample, sequenced in a study of cytotoxic CD8 clonotypes in ibrutinib-treated CLL. Clones were sequenced by immunoSEQ multiplex PCR, and TCRdb holds only the in-frame ones, with some missing. The data contain some 35,000 clones, about 70% of them seen just once; the ten biggest clones take up roughly 26%. The source material was PBMCs, sampled before ibrutinib treatment. The receptor set was obtained from a human donor with chronic lymphocytic leukemia.

CDR3: CASSHEGLNEQFF. In DNA form, the CDR3 reads TGTGCCAGCAGCCACGAGGGACTTAATGAGCAGTTCTTC. This chain connects TRBV4-2 to TRBJ2-1; perhaps TRBD2 as D (6 bases). Germline loops: CDR1 LGHNA, CDR2 YNFKEQ. Trimming stripped 3 bases from V and 7 bases from J, with 10 bases between. This CDR3 is built from 13 residues.

In this sample, this clone turned up a few times. The chain combines TRBV28 with TRBJ1-4, with D unresolved. This CDR3 is built from 12 residues. The V gene's germline CDR1 is MDHEN and CDR2 SYDVKM. V was clipped by 5 bases and J by 4 bases, with 5 bases between them. CDR3 DNA sequence: TGTGCCAGCAGTCTTATTAATGAAAAACTGTTTTTT. Residues: CASSLINEKLFF.

The chain recombines TRBV21-1 with TRBJ2-1; the D call of TRBD2 is as the table states it, not checked on the DNA. TRBV21-1 is a pseudogene locus. The CDR3 loop spans 16 amino acids. CDR3 protein: CASSNRLAGAPYEQFF. The CDR3, as DNA: TGTGCCAGCAGCAATAGACTAGCGGGAGCCCCCTATGAGCAGTTCTTC.

Only one count was recorded for this clone. The chain joins TRBV6-6 to TRBJ2-5; D remains ambiguous. The ends were cut back, 0 bases at V and 6 bases at J, with 2 bases in the middle. The CDR3 runs 11 residues. Germline-derived CDR1 and CDR2 are MNHNY and SVGAGI (reference sequence). Written as DNA, the CDR3 is TGTGCCAGCAGTTACTCGAAGACCCAGTACTTC. Translated: CASSYSKTQYF.

This chain connects TRBV7-2 to TRBJ2-3; TRBD1 or TRBD2 may be the D gene (5 bases each). Trimming removed 1 base from V and 0 bases from J, with 8 bases in between. Germline V CDR1 and CDR2: SGHTA, FQGNSA. The CDR3 totals 15 residues. The CDR3 sequence: CASSLVGPSTDTQYF. CDR3 in DNA: TGTGCCAGCAGCTTAGTGGGACCGAGCACAGATACGCAGTATTTT.

This clone was found many times. The rearrangement joins TRBV7-9 to TRBJ2-7, with D possibly being TRBD1 or TRBD2 (5 bases each). CDR1 and CDR2 from the germline V gene are SEHNR and FQNEAQ (reference sequence). The CDR3 is 15 amino acids. Trimming stripped 3 bases from V and 3 bases from J, with 15 bases between. The CDR3: CASSFRDLGDYEQYF. Here the CDR3 DNA reads TGTGCCAGCAGCTTCCGGGACCTGGGAGACTACGAGCAGTACTTC.

This chain joins TRBV15 and TRBJ2-7, with a weak D call TRBD2 (7 bases). There are 15 residues in the CDR3. Trimming removed 0 bases at V and 2 bases at J, with 11 bases between. Germline V gene data show CDR1 as LNHNV and CDR2 as YYDKDF (reference sequence). This CDR3 reads CATSRDGGAAYEQYF. The CDR3 coding sequence is TGTGCCACCAGCAGAGATGGGGGGGCAGCCTACGAGCAGTACTTC.

For the CDR3, the DNA is TGTGCCTGGACTGGGAAAGGCTACACCTTC. Protein: CAWTGKGYTF. V is TRBV30 and J is TRBJ1-2; D not certain. The V end was cut by 4 bases, the J end by 8 bases, with 8 bases between. In germline, CDR1 is GTSNPN, CDR2 SVGIG (reference sequence). The CDR3 spans 10 residues.

This chain links TRBV13 with TRBJ1-4; 10 bases line up with TRBD1. In germline, CDR1 is PRHDT, CDR2 FYEKMQ (reference sequence). This CDR3 has 15 amino acids. After removal of 4 bases from V and 5 bases from J, the junction contained 4 bases not matched to a gene. CDR3 coding DNA: TGTGCCAGCAGCTCCCCGGGACAGGGGAATGAAAAACTGTTTTTT. Translating gives CASSSPGQGNEKLFF.

The chain recombines TRBV18 with TRBJ1-2; TRBD1 matches 7 bases. The CDR3 contains 16 residues. V dropped 1 base and J dropped 1; count of bases not matched to a gene: 6. Germline loops: CDR1 KGHSH, CDR2 LQKENI. The CDR3 loop reads CASSPRPGQNNYGYTF. The DNA of the CDR3 is TGTGCCAGCTCACCACGCCCGGGACAGAATAACTATGGCTACACCTTC.

This chain links TRBV11-2 with TRBJ2-7; D unclear. V was clipped by 6 bases and J by 0 bases, with 9 bases between them. This CDR3 region has 13 residues. Germline V gene sequence: CDR1 SGHAT, CDR2 FQNNGV. For the CDR3, the DNA is TGTGCCAGCAGAGGTCCACCCTCCTACGAGCAGTACTTC. Its protein product is CASRGPPSYEQYF.

This sequence joins TRBV27 and TRBJ2-7, with 9 nucleotides matching TRBD2. V was pared by 7 bases and J by 3 bases, with 13 bases of the junction left unmatched. The CDR3 covers 16 residues. Germline V lookup: CDR1 MNHEY, CDR2 SMNVEV (reference sequence). CDR3 in amino acids: CASTKVLRTSDYEQYF. The DNA for the CDR3 is TGTGCCAGCACCAAGGTCCTGAGGACTAGCGACTACGAGCAGTACTTC.

This clone was found a few times. The chain employs TRBV19 and TRBJ2-5, with a tentative D call TRBD1 (8 bases). Germline CDR1 reads LNHDA; CDR2 reads SQIVND (reference sequence). CDR3 length: 16 amino acids. Trimming shortened V by 3 bases and J by 2 bases, and 16 bases separated the two germline ends. CDR3 residues: CASSIGQGGKQETQYF. The CDR3 coding sequence is TGTGCCAGTAGTATCGGACAGGGAGGGAAGCAAGAGACCCAGTACTTC.

The rearrangement joins TRBV5-1 to TRBJ2-1; 7 nucleotides align to TRBD2. CDR1 is SGHRS, CDR2 YFSETQ, per germline. This CDR3 spans 13 amino acids. V dropped 4 bases and J dropped 5; count of bases not matched to a gene: 3. The CDR3 reads CASSPRGDNEQFF. The CDR3 nucleotides read TGCGCCAGCAGCCCACGGGGGGACAATGAGCAGTTCTTC. Full variable domain (remainder filled in from reference TRBV5-1 and TRBJ2-1): KAGVTQTPRYLIKTRGQQVTLSCSPISGHRSVSWYQQTPGQGLQFLFEYFSETQRNKGNFPGRFSGRQFSNSRSEMNVSTLELGDSALYLCASSPRGDNEQFFGPGTRLTVL.

The chain joins TRBV7-2 to TRBJ1-1; D is undetermined. V shed 5 bases and J shed 0 bases, with 7 bases lying between them. The CDR3 has 13 residues. Germline values: CDR1 SGHTA, CDR2 FQGNSA. The CDR3: CASSLALNTEAFF. CDR3 sequence (DNA): TGTGCCAGCAGCCTCGCCCTGAACACTGAAGCTTTCTTT.

This chain links TRBV20-1 with TRBJ2-5; D is unresolved. V was trimmed by 2 bases and J by 4 bases, leaving 5 bases between them. Germline lookup yields CDR1 DFQATT and CDR2 SNEGSKA (reference sequence). The CDR3 runs 11 residues. CDR3 bases: TGCAGTGCTAGATACCGAGAGACCCAGTACTTC. The encoded protein is CSARYRETQYF.

This chain joins TRBV2 and TRBJ1-2; D may be TRBD1 (6 bases). The CDR3 extends over 16 amino acids. Germline V lookup: CDR1 SNHLY, CDR2 FYNNEI. V shed 6 bases and J shed 0 bases, with 17 bases lying between them. This CDR3 reads CASRNRVVGANYGYTF. CDR3 nucleotides: TGTGCCAGCAGGAACAGGGTGGTCGGAGCTAACTATGGCTACACCTTC.

A few counts support this clone. The chain couples TRBV5-1 to TRBJ2-7; 8 positions match TRBD2. The CDR3 has 17 residues. After removal of 1 base from V and 1 base from J, the junction contained 10 bases not matched to a gene. CDR1 is SGHRS, CDR2 YFSETQ, per germline. The CDR3 spells CASSLFLTGGPSYEQYF. As DNA, the CDR3 is TGCGCCAGCAGCTTGTTCTTAACGGGGGGGCCGTCCTACGAGCAGTACTTC.

Written as DNA, the CDR3 is TGTGCCAGTAGTGCGCGGGGGAGGGAAAAACTGTTTTTT. This gives the protein CASSARGREKLFF. The V and J genes are TRBV19 and TRBJ1-4; the D gene is possibly TRBD1 (5 bases). This CDR3 has 13 amino acids. Trimming took off 5 bases at V and 8 bases at J, with 12 bases between the two ends. Germline V CDR1 and CDR2: LNHDA, SQIVND (reference sequence).

The chain has TRBV7-9 and TRBJ1-5; a possible D gene is TRBD1 (5 bases). The CDR3 has 15 residues. V was trimmed by 0 bases and J by 4 bases, leaving 10 bases between them. Per the germline V gene, CDR1 is SEHNR and CDR2 is FQNEAQ (reference sequence). The CDR3 DNA is TGTGCCAGCAGCTTAGCGCAGGGAGGGAATCAGCCCCAGCATTTT. It yields the protein CASSLAQGGNQPQHF.

This chain links TRBV27 with TRBJ2-1; 8 positions match TRBD1. The CDR3 covers 17 residues. J was trimmed by 8 bases and V by 0 bases; bases with no gene match: 12. CDR1 is MNHEY and CDR2 is SMNVEV in the germline V gene (reference sequence). The CDR3, as DNA: TGTGCCAGCAGTTTATCGTTGCGGACAGGGATTAGGGATGAGCAGTTCTTC. Translation gives CASSLSLRTGIRDEQFF.

The genes are TRBV28 and TRBJ2-7, with D perhaps TRBD1 (6 bases). The CDR3 loop spans 13 amino acids. Between the trimmed V and J ends, which lost 7 bases and 8 bases, there was a span of 18 bases. The germline gives CDR1 MDHEN, CDR2 SYDVKM. CDR3 in DNA: TGTGCCAGCATCGAAGGGCAGGGGATCAAGCAGTACTTC. It translates to CASIEGQGIKQYF.

This clone was observed a single time. The chain is built from TRBV10-3 and TRBJ1-1, with D possibly TRBD1 on 5 matching bases. Trimming shortened V by 2 bases and J by 0 bases, and 13 bases separated the two germline ends. The CDR3 consists of 16 residues. Germline CDR1 is ENHRY and CDR2 is SYGVKD. The CDR3 DNA reads TGTGCCATCAGTGAGGCGGTCGGCAGGGTGAACACTGAAGCTTTCTTT. This codes for CAISEAVGRVNTEAFF.

V is TRBV2 and J is TRBJ1-1, with 8 bases matching TRBD1. The CDR3 runs 15 residues. The germline V gene encodes CDR1 SNHLY and CDR2 FYNNEI. Unmatched junction bases numbered 8, after V lost 7 bases and J lost 1 base. CDR3 in amino acids: CASTLRTGQNTEAFF. Here the CDR3 DNA reads TGTGCCAGCACCCTTCGGACAGGGCAGAACACTGAAGCTTTCTTT.

The chain is built from TRBV14 and TRBJ2-3; D ambiguous. The CDR3 is 11 amino acids. The ends were cut back, 4 bases at V and 6 bases at J, with 5 bases in the middle. CDR1 is SGHDN, CDR2 FVKESK, per germline. The CDR3, as DNA: TGTGCCAGCAGCCGGACGGATACGCAGTATTTT. Its translation is CASSRTDTQYF.

This rearrangement joins TRBV5-1 to TRBJ2-2; D is uncertain. Germline loops: CDR1 SGHRS, CDR2 YFSETQ. V lost 0 bases and J 0 bases, leaving 6 bases between the germline ends. The CDR3 totals 15 residues. CDR3 sequence (DNA): TGCGCCAGCAGCTTGGAACAGACGAACACCGGGGAGCTGTTTTTT. Its protein is CASSLEQTNTGELFF.

In this sample, this clone is medium-sized. The chain combines TRBV11-2 with TRBJ2-5; D is perhaps TRBD1 or TRBD2 (5 bases each). V was clipped by 4 bases and J by 5 bases, with 8 bases between them. There are 12 residues in the CDR3. Germline V gene data show CDR1 as SGHAT and CDR2 as FQNNGV. CDR3 region: CASSWDGETQYF. The CDR3 region has the DNA TGTGCCAGCAGCTGGGACGGTGAGACCCAGTACTTC.